This T cell receptor beta chain was observed in a study of blood T cell repertoires in COVID-19. Study-level information: Sources were T cells, B-cell-depleted T cells, or PBMCs; the material itself was cDNA or gDNA.

Some clones are missing from TCRdb's copy, which holds only in-frame ones; the method was immunoSEQ multiplex PCR. The sample lists over 250,000 clones; approximately 90% were seen once. V was pared by 8 bases and J by 2 bases, with 6 bases of the junction left unmatched. Per the germline V gene, CDR1 is GTSNPN and CDR2 is SVGIG (reference sequence). The CDR3 loop spans 13 amino acids. Cohort 3 recovered donors had two negative PCRs, clearance, or symptom resolution. This chain uses TRBV30 with TRBJ2-5, with 9 nucleotides matching TRBD1. The sequence was obtained from a woman aged 25 to 45 who had recovered from COVID-19. The sample taken for sequencing was PBMCs or T cells enriched from blood (not recorded which). CDR3 region: CATDRGWQETQYF. DNA of the CDR3: TGTGCCACGGACAGGGGTTGGCAAGAGACCCAGTACTTC.